The source of this T cell receptor beta chain is a study of cytomegalovirus exposure and HLA in healthy donors. CDR3 length: 16 residues. The germline V gene encodes CDR1 SGHNT and CDR2 YYREEE (reference sequence). J was trimmed by 4 bases and V by 0 bases; bases with no gene match: 6. Use of 60 Vbeta and 13 Jbeta primers characterized the PCR. Assay used: immunoSEQ multiplex PCR; TCRdb lists only in-frame clones, some missing. The data show 100,000 or so clones, approximately 68% seen once. Whole-study findings and limits: Near-uniform donor sequencing depth was presumed by presence/absence analyses.

Worth noting for this clone: Its antigen remains unidentified.

The sample comprised PBMCs. V and J are TRBV5-4 and TRBJ2-1, with TRBD2 matching 8 bases. The TCR was taken from a woman aged 18-30 years in good health and CMV-seropositive. DNA of the CDR3: TGTGCCAGCAGCTTGGGAACTAGCGGAAGTTACAATGAGCAGTTCTTC. This sequence encodes CASSLGTSGSYNEQFF.